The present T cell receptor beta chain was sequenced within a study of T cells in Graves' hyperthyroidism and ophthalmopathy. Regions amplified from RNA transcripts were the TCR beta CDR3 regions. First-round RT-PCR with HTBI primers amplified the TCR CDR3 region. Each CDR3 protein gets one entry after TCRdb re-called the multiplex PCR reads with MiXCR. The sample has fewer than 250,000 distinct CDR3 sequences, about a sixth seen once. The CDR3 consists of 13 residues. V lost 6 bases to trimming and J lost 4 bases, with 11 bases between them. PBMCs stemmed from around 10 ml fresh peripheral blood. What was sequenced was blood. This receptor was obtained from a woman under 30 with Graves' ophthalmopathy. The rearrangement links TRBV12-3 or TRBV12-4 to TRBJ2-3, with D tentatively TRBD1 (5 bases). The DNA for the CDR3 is TGTGCCAGCAGGCCTGGGGCTGCAGATACGCAGTATTTT. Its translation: CASRPGAADTQYF.